The clone carrying this T cell receptor beta chain was detected a few times. Antigen unknown. This sample was taken from a study of TIL therapy for anti-PD-1-resistant metastatic lung cancer. About the study: Several tumors were EGFR-mutant and two were ALK-rearranged.

Time point noted: pre-treatment sample, taken before nivolumab and TIL therapy. Per germline, CDR1 SNHLY and CDR2 FYNNEI. This CDR3 spans 14 amino acids. Trimming at V came to 6 bases and at J to 5 bases, leaving 6 bases not matched to a gene. Sequencing used immunoSEQ v3. Survey-level samples got approximately 1.8 million read pairs; deep-level samples got roughly 4.5-6.5 million. Profiling relied on immunoSEQ multiplex PCR, and the TCRdb table lists in-frame clones only, not all of them. The table has 20,000 to 25,000 clones, around 70% seen once; the top ten hold roughly 1.9%. General study points: TIL clonotype persistence in blood showed no apparent association with response.

V gene TRBV2 combines with J gene TRBJ1-4; 7 nucleotides agree with TRBD1. The starting material was blood, obtained at baseline. The receptor comes from a person aged 25-79 years with non-small cell lung cancer. The CDR3, as DNA: TGTGCCAGCAGCGAGAAGGACAGGAATGAAAAACTGTTTTTT. The encoded protein is CASSEKDRNEKLFF.